Shown below are 6 T cell receptor beta chains from a single sample sequenced in a study of T cell responses to AZD1222 COVID-19 vaccine. Assay: immunoSEQ multiplex PCR; the TCRdb copy retains only in-frame clones and omits some. The sample has over 100,000 clones, about 88% seen once. The sample was peripheral blood, taken on day 0 of AZD1222 vaccination. The receptors stem from an adult in good health.

The rearrangement links TRBV4-1 to TRBJ1-1; D gene unclear. Germline CDR1 reads MGHRA; CDR2 reads YSYEKL. V was trimmed by 3 bases and J by 5 bases, leaving 13 bases between them. The CDR3 contains 14 residues. The CDR3 DNA reads as TGCGCCAGCAGCCACGAAGGAGGCGGAACTGAAGCTTTCTTT. Protein: CASSHEGGGTEAFF.

J is TRBJ1-2 and V is TRBV4-2, with 10 positions matching TRBD1. V lost 0 bases, J lost 8 bases, and 6 bases stayed unmatched. Germline-derived CDR1 and CDR2 are LGHNA and YNFKEQ. This CDR3 contains 15 residues. Written as DNA, the CDR3 is TGTGCCAGCAGCCAAGAGGACAGGGGGTCGCGCGGCTACACCTTC. Translating gives CASSQEDRGSRGYTF.

This chain connects TRBV4-1 to TRBJ2-5; 11 bases fit TRBD2. The CDR3 is 14 amino acids. Germline trimming cut 8 bases from V and 3 bases from J; bases unmatched to any gene: 5. From germline, CDR1 is MGHRA and CDR2 YSYEKL. The CDR3 DNA reads TGCGCCAGCCGTAGCGGGAGGGGGGAAGAGACCCAGTACTTC. This codes for CASRSGRGEETQYF.

This chain uses TRBV27 with TRBJ2-7, with a possible D match to TRBD1 (6 bases). The germline V gene has CDR1 MNHEY and CDR2 SMNVEV (reference sequence). The germline V and J ends were trimmed by 2 bases and 0 bases, with 8 bases remaining between them. This CDR3 has 14 amino acids. As DNA, the CDR3 is TGTGCCAGCAGTTTAAGGGACAACTCCTACGAGCAGTACTTC. As protein: CASSLRDNSYEQYF.

CDR3 DNA: TGTGCCAGCAGCCCCGGGACTCCCTCCGAGCAGTACTTC. Protein product: CASSPGTPSEQYF. This rearrangement joins TRBV7-9 to TRBJ2-7; a weak D match, TRBD2 (6 bases). V lost 5 bases and J lost 6, with 14 bases in between. In germline, CDR1 is SEHNR, CDR2 FQNEAQ (reference sequence). CDR3 length: 13 amino acids.

The chain employs TRBV27 and TRBJ2-7; D possibly corresponds to TRBD2 (6 bases). V was shortened by 2 bases and J by 7 bases, with 15 bases between the two germline ends. This CDR3 spans 14 amino acids. From germline, CDR1 is MNHEY and CDR2 SMNVEV (reference sequence). This chain's CDR3 is CASSLGVEGREQYF. The CDR3 coding sequence is TGTGCCAGCAGTTTAGGGGTGGAGGGGCGGGAGCAGTACTTC.